The 27 T cell receptor beta chains below were found in one sample sequenced in a study of shared clonotypes between healthy human individuals (dated by TCRdb to about 2020). For the CD8 naive samples, CD45RO-negative cells were positively selected for CCR7, yielding a CD45RA+CCR7+ population from which TemRA cells were excluded. The library was prepared using the immunoSEQ multiplex PCR assay. In its TCRdb copy, this immuneACCESS table keeps in-frame sequences only and misses some clones. Where compared with another copy, unresolved V genes explain less than half of these, and the others have no known cause. The sample yields hundreds of thousands of clones; around 93% were counted once. The top ten constitute 24% of the sample. Sequencing was done on a sample of naive CD8+ T cells sorted from blood. Taken with the paper, the label for cell subset or site translates to: CD45RA+CCR7+. The receptors were gathered from a man aged 30 to 45 in good health.

The CDR3 coding sequence is TGCAGCGTTCCCGGAGAGCCGCAAGAGACCCAGTACTTC. Encoded protein: CSVPGEPQETQYF. This chain connects TRBV29-1 to TRBJ2-5; D is undetermined. Germline V gene lookup returns CDR1 SQVTM and CDR2 ANQGSEA. Trimming removed 5 bases at V and 2 bases at J, with 12 bases between. The CDR3 consists of 13 residues.

A word on this clone: Sequence at one end of the junction differs from germline and may be a read error. The chain is built from TRBV7-7 and TRBJ2-5, with 8 nucleotides matching TRBD1. Looked up from germline, CDR1 is SSHAT and CDR2 is FNYEAQ (reference sequence). The CDR3 runs to 15 residues. CDR3 nucleotide sequence: TGTGCTAGCAGCCCCCGACAGGGGATAAGAGAGACCCAGTACTTC. Protein product: CASSPRQGIRETQYF.

As for this clone: At one boundary the junction diverges from the germline segment, which might be a read error. The J gene is TRBJ2-7, the V gene TRBV7-9; 8 nucleotides match TRBD2. CDR3 length: 11 residues. The germline V gene has CDR1 SEHNR and CDR2 FQNEAQ (reference sequence). DNA for the CDR3: TGTGCCAGCAGCTGGGGGCGGGAGGTTCATTTT. It encodes CASSWGREVHF. Full variable domain (rest looked up from reference TRBV7-9 and TRBJ2-7): DTGVSQNPRHKITKRGQNVTFRCDPISEHNRLYWYRQTLGQGPEFLTYFQNEAQLEKSRLLSDRFSAERPKGSFSTLEIQRTEQGDSAMYLCASSWGREVHFGPGTRLTVT.

The V and J genes are TRBV5-1 and TRBJ2-7, with D perhaps assigned TRBD1 or TRBD2 (5 bases each). This CDR3 region has 16 residues. V shed 2 bases and J shed 2 bases, with 17 bases lying between them. Germline values: CDR1 SGHRS, CDR2 YFSETQ. CDR3 region: CASSFPREGQPYEQYF. In DNA, the CDR3 is TGCGCCAGCAGCTTTCCGAGGGAAGGACAACCCTACGAGCAGTACTTC.

This chain connects TRBV7-9 to TRBJ2-7; D tentatively fits TRBD1 or TRBD2 (5 bases each). Germline CDR1 is SEHNR and CDR2 is FQNEAQ (reference sequence). The CDR3 length is 14 residues. Trimming took off 4 bases at V and 6 bases at J, with 16 bases between the two ends. The CDR3 reads CASSSGPARGEQYF. The CDR3 DNA reads TGTGCCAGCAGCTCGGGACCCGCCCGGGGCGAGCAGTACTTC. The complete variable domain, with remaining parts taken from reference TRBV7-9 and TRBJ2-7, reads DTGVSQNPRHKITKRGQNVTFRCDPISEHNRLYWYRQTLGQGPEFLTYFQNEAQLEKSRLLSDRFSAERPKGSFSTLEIQRTEQGDSAMYLCASSSGPARGEQYFGPGTRLTVT.

The chain recombines TRBV9 with TRBJ2-7, with TRBD2 identical over 9 bases. After removal of 3 bases from V and 2 bases from J, the junction contained 6 bases not matched to a gene. The CDR3 has 15 residues. The germline CDR1 and CDR2 sequences are SGDLS and YYNGEE. The DNA of the CDR3 is TGTGCCAGCAGCGCGGTAGCGGGAGACCCCTACGAGCAGTACTTC. It specifies CASSAVAGDPYEQYF.

The V call is TRBV4-3, the J call TRBJ2-1, with TRBD2 matching 9 bases. Germline loops: CDR1 LGHNA, CDR2 YSLEER. The junction had 8 bases not matched to a gene; V was cut back by 0 bases and J by 2 bases. This CDR3 comprises 18 residues. For the CDR3, the DNA is TGCGCCAGCAGCCAAGACCCCAAGGGCGGGAGGGCCTACAATGAGCAGTTCTTC. Translating gives CASSQDPKGGRAYNEQFF.

There are a few counts of this clone. V is TRBV7-9 and J is TRBJ1-4; D is unclear. The germline CDR1 and CDR2 sequences are SEHNR and FQNEAQ (reference sequence). The CDR3 runs 14 residues. The germline V and J ends were trimmed by 4 bases and 0 bases, with 6 bases remaining between them. For the CDR3, the DNA is TGTGCCAGCAGCTCCGGTACAACTAATGAAAAACTGTTTTTT. Translating gives CASSSGTTNEKLFF.

The chain is built from TRBV21-1 and TRBJ2-7. TRBV21-1 is termed a pseudogene. CDR3 length equals 14 residues. The CDR3 DNA follows: TGTGCCAGCAGCAAAGAAGACGGAACCTACGAGCAGTACTTC. It is translated as CASSKEDGTYEQYF.

This clone occurred a few times. The V gene is TRBV19, the J gene TRBJ2-2; 7 bases fit TRBD1. V lost 8 bases to trimming and J lost 5 bases; unmatched junction nucleotides: 8. The CDR3 is made up of 14 amino acids. The V gene's germline CDR1 is LNHDA and CDR2 SQIVND (reference sequence). As DNA, the CDR3 is TGTGCCAGTGGACGACAGGGTGTAACCGGGGAGCTGTTTTTT. It yields the protein CASGRQGVTGELFF.

A note on this clone: The sample contains more than one DNA sequence encoding this CDR3. The chain combines TRBV30 with TRBJ2-7, with 10 positions matching TRBD1. There are 14 residues in the CDR3. The ends lost 4 bases at V and 3 bases at J; junction bases unmatched: 6. Germline CDR1 reads GTSNPN; CDR2 reads SVGIG (reference sequence). The CDR3 protein is CAWTLTGGNYEQYF. The CDR3 DNA is TGTGCCTGGACGCTGACAGGGGGCAACTACGAGCAGTACTTC. The variable domain in full, completed from reference TRBV30 and TRBJ2-7, reads SQTIHQWPATLVQPVGSPLSLECTVEGTSNPNLYWYRQAAGRGLQLLFYSVGIGQISSEVPQNLSASRPQDRQFILSSKKLLLSDSGFYLCAWTLTGGNYEQYFGPGTRLTVT.

This clone was seen at least ten times. The V and J genes are TRBV5-1 and TRBJ2-7, with 9 bases lining up with TRBD2. The CDR3 has 15 amino acids. The germline V gene encodes CDR1 SGHRS and CDR2 YFSETQ. V lost 2 bases and J lost 5; bases outside the gene matches: 8. In DNA, the CDR3 is TGCGCCAGCAGCTTTTGGCGGGAGGGCCCCAACGAGCAGTACTTC. It encodes CASSFWREGPNEQYF.

This chain connects TRBV5-4 to TRBJ1-4, with 7 nucleotides matching TRBD1. Germline trimming cut 4 bases from V and 8 bases from J; bases unmatched to any gene: 11. The germline gives CDR1 SGHNT, CDR2 YYREEE (reference sequence). CDR3 size: 15 residues. As DNA, the CDR3 is TGTGCCAGCAGCGACGGAGTGACAGGGTTCGAAAAACTGTTTTTT. As protein: CASSDGVTGFEKLFF.

The chain carries TRBV7-2 and TRBJ2-7; TRBD1 matches at 9 bases. The CDR3 totals 14 residues. CDR1 is SGHTA, CDR2 FQGNSA, per germline. V was clipped by 6 bases and J by 1 base; unmatched bases: 4. The CDR3 DNA reads TGTGCCAGCAGAGGGACAGGGAGTTCCTACGAGCAGTACTTC. The encoded protein is CASRGTGSSYEQYF.

This clone has just a few counts. The chain has TRBV27 and TRBJ2-1; D ambiguous. V lost 0 bases to trimming and J lost 7 bases, with 4 bases between them. From germline, CDR1 is MNHEY and CDR2 SMNVEV (reference sequence). The length of the CDR3 is 12 residues. Written as DNA, the CDR3 is TGTGCCAGCAGTTTATCCCTTAATGAGCAGTTCTTC. This gives the protein CASSLSLNEQFF.

The sample holds a few counts of this clone. The chain combines TRBV2 with TRBJ2-7; 11 bases align to TRBD1. Germline V CDR1 and CDR2: SNHLY, FYNNEI. This CDR3 has 15 residues. Losses at the gene ends were 0 bases for V and 4 bases for J; bases not matched to a gene: 2. In DNA form, the CDR3 reads TGTGCCAGCAGTGAAGCCCGGGACAGGGGGTACGAGCAGTACTTC. Translation gives CASSEARDRGYEQYF.

This clone has only a few counts. The chain is built from TRBV7-6 and TRBJ2-1; no clear D gene. Germline V gene data show CDR1 as SGHVS and CDR2 as FNYEAQ. The V end lost 3 bases, the J end lost 1 base, and 10 bases lay between the germline ends. The CDR3 has 15 amino acids. CDR3 coding DNA: TGTGCCAGCAGCTTCACAGTGAGGTCCTACAATGAGCAGTTCTTC. Translation: CASSFTVRSYNEQFF.

The gene calls are TRBV13 and TRBJ2-5; D is undetermined. With 1 base removed from V and 3 bases from J, the gap between germline ends came to 6 bases. Germline V gene lookup returns CDR1 PRHDT and CDR2 FYEKMQ (reference sequence). This CDR3 has 13 amino acids. CDR3 sequence: CASSLEAKETQYF. Here the CDR3 DNA reads TGTGCCAGCAGCTTAGAAGCAAAAGAGACCCAGTACTTC.

CDR3 amino acids: CASSLPGGGNEKLFF. Here the CDR3 DNA reads TGTGCCAGCAGTTTACCCGGGGGAGGTAATGAAAAACTGTTTTTT. The genes are TRBV28 and TRBJ1-4; D is possibly TRBD1 (5 bases). V dropped 2 bases and J dropped 4 bases, with 11 bases sitting between them. CDR3 length equals 15 residues. Looked up from germline, CDR1 is MDHEN and CDR2 is SYDVKM.

The CDR3 nucleotides are TGTGCCACCAGCACGCGACTAGCGGGCCAAGAGACCCAGTACTTC. It encodes CATSTRLAGQETQYF. The V call is TRBV15, the J call TRBJ2-5; 10 positions match TRBD2. The V segment lost 4 bases and the J segment 1 base; nucleotides outside the gene matches: 3. This CDR3 comprises 15 residues. Germline CDR1 is LNHNV and CDR2 is YYDKDF (reference sequence).

The chain couples TRBV30 to TRBJ2-7, with TRBD2 as a possible D gene (5 bases). Trimming left V 0 bases short and J 5 bases short, with 8 bases between. The CDR3 is 12 amino acids. Germline lookup yields CDR1 GTSNPN and CDR2 SVGIG (reference sequence). CDR3 bases: TGTGCCTGGAGTGTACGGGATGACGAGCAGTACTTC. Its translation is CAWSVRDDEQYF. The whole variable domain, filled in from reference TRBV30 and TRBJ2-7, reads SQTIHQWPATLVQPVGSPLSLECTVEGTSNPNLYWYRQAAGRGLQLLFYSVGIGQISSEVPQNLSASRPQDRQFILSSKKLLLSDSGFYLCAWSVRDDEQYFGPGTRLTVT.

The chain has TRBV30 and TRBJ1-1, with 7 nucleotides matching TRBD1. V gave up 1 base and J gave up 3 bases; unmatched junction bases: 5. The CDR3 is made up of 14 amino acids. Germline CDR1 GTSNPN, CDR2 SVGIG (reference sequence). Here the CDR3 DNA reads TGTGCCTGGAGTGGTAAGGGGGCGGACACTGAAGCTTTCTTT. This sequence encodes CAWSGKGADTEAFF. Based on the CDR3 plus reference TRBV30 and TRBJ1-1, the full variable domain is SQTIHQWPATLVQPVGSPLSLECTVEGTSNPNLYWYRQAAGRGLQLLFYSVGIGQISSEVPQNLSASRPQDRQFILSSKKLLLSDSGFYLCAWSGKGADTEAFFGQGTRLTVV.

J is TRBJ2-1 and V is TRBV2; possibly TRBD1 for D (7 bases). Germline V gives CDR1 SNHLY, CDR2 FYNNEI. V gave up 11 bases and J gave up 5 bases, with 16 bases separating them. This CDR3 contains 13 residues. CDR3 sequence reads: CALVGGQNNEQFF. CDR3 sequence (DNA): TGTGCCTTAGTGGGGGGACAGAACAATGAGCAGTTCTTC. Full variable domain (outside the CDR3, taken from reference TRBV2 and TRBJ2-1): EPEVTQTPSHQVTQMGQEVILRCVPISNHLYFYWYRQILGQKVEFLVSFYNNEISEKSEIFDDQFSVERPDGSNFTLKIRSTKLEDSAMYFCALVGGQNNEQFFGPGTRLTVL.

This chain joins TRBV7-2 and TRBJ2-1; D may be TRBD2 (6 bases). The CDR3 runs to 17 residues. The ends were cut back, 5 bases at V and 0 bases at J, with 17 bases in the middle. The germline V gene encodes CDR1 SGHTA and CDR2 FQGNSA. The CDR3 sequence is CASSQGPGLTSYNEQFF. CDR3 coding DNA: TGTGCCAGCAGCCAGGGTCCGGGACTCACCTCCTACAATGAGCAGTTCTTC.

This clone was recorded many times. The chain carries TRBV11-2 and TRBJ2-1, with a tentative D call TRBD2 (6 bases). The CDR3 totals 15 residues. CDR1 is SGHAT, CDR2 FQNNGV, per germline. Trimming removed 5 bases at V and 6 bases at J, with 17 bases between. CDR3 coding DNA: TGTGCCAGCAGCCGGGGCGCGGGAATCGGCAATGAGCAGTTCTTC. This translates into CASSRGAGIGNEQFF.

J is TRBJ2-7 and V is TRBV5-4; tentative D call: TRBD1 (6 bases). The CDR3 sequence is 13 residues long. V was clipped by 5 bases and J by 5 bases, with 14 bases between them. Germline CDR1 SGHNT, CDR2 YYREEE (reference sequence). Here the CDR3 reads CASSDTGIHEQYF. In nucleotides, the CDR3 is TGTGCCAGCAGTGATACAGGGATCCACGAGCAGTACTTC.

The chain has TRBV7-6 and TRBJ2-3, with 7 bases that match TRBD1. Trimming removed 2 bases from V and 2 bases from J; junction bases left unmatched: 1. The CDR3 length is 14 residues. Germline values: CDR1 SGHVS, CDR2 FNYEAQ. In nucleotides, the CDR3 is TGTGCCAGCAGCTTAACAGGGGACACAGATACGCAGTATTTT. This encodes CASSLTGDTDTQYF.